This T cell receptor (beta chain) was identified during a study of T cell repertoires in cytomegalovirus infection. On the study more broadly: An indication of both CMV infection and matching HLA type came from public TCR beta signatures.

There are many counts of this clonotype. Its specificity is not known. The CDR3 loop spans 16 amino acids. The germline V gene encodes CDR1 SGHVS and CDR2 FQNEAQ. With 5 bases removed from V and 6 bases from J, the gap between germline ends came to 20 bases. Points from the study as a whole: In two of eight donors, the top clonotype was HLA-C-restricted CMV-specific. Cumulated frequencies of public TCR beta families served to identify carriers of CMV plus the relevant HLA.

TCRdb re-analysed the reads in MiXCR, keeping a single row per CDR3 protein. The sample records 160,000 or so distinct CDR3 sequences, 20% to 30% being singletons. The chain uses TRBV7-8 and TRBJ2-1; D tentatively reads TRBD1 or TRBD2 (5 bases each). The clonotype comes from a human donor in good health (CMV status not recorded). Some clones in this sample may be carry-over from other donors' samples. The source material was PBMCs. As DNA, the CDR3 is TGTGCCAGCAGCCCGATCACTGGGGGTTCGGCCAATGAGCAGTTCTTC. Encoded protein: CASSPITGGSANEQFF. The full variable domain, its missing parts supplied by reference TRBV7-8 and TRBJ2-1, is GAGVSQSPRYKVAKRGQDVALRCDPISGHVSLFWYQQALGQGPEFLTYFQNEAQLDKSGLPSDRFFAERPEGSVSTLKIQRTQQEDSAVYLCASSPITGGSANEQFFGPGTRLTVL.